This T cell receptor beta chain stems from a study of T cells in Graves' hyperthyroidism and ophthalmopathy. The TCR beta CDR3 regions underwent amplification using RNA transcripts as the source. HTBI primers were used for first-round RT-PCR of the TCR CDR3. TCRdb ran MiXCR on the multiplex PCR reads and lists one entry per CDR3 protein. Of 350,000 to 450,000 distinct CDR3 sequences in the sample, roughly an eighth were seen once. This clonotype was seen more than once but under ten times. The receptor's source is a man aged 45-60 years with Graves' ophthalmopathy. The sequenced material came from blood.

The CDR3 reads CASSLWGVTTSYNEQFF. CDR3 bases: TGTGCCAGCAGTTTATGGGGGGTGACTACTTCCTACAATGAGCAGTTCTTC. This chain uses TRBV28 with TRBJ2-1; the D gene could be TRBD1 or TRBD2 (5 bases each). Germline V gene data show CDR1 as MDHEN and CDR2 as SYDVKM. The CDR3 runs to 17 residues. With 0 bases removed from V and 1 base from J, the gap between germline ends came to 13 bases.